The 13 T cell receptor beta chains listed next were all sequenced from one sample in a study of cytotoxic CD8 clonotypes in ibrutinib-treated CLL. Libraries were prepared by immunoSEQ multiplex PCR; TCRdb keeps only in-frame clonotypes and omits some of them. The sample shows roughly 200,000 clones, over 55% of them seen only once. Material: PBMCs, obtained after 24 months of ibrutinib treatment. Every receptor here comes from a human donor with chronic lymphocytic leukemia.

The CDR3: CASSQKLAGPQETQYF. Here the CDR3 DNA reads TGCGCCAGCAGCCAAAAACTAGCGGGACCGCAAGAGACCCAGTACTTC. The rearrangement uses TRBV5-1 and TRBJ2-5; 10 bases align to TRBD2. V shed 4 bases, J shed 2 bases, and the junction held 8 bases outside the gene matches. The V gene's germline CDR1 is SGHRS and CDR2 YFSETQ. The CDR3 extends over 16 amino acids.

The chain has TRBV9 and TRBJ2-1; the match to TRBD2 covers 12 bases. The CDR3 has 16 residues. J gave up 4 bases and V 3 bases, and 5 bases lay outside the gene matches. The germline CDR1 and CDR2 sequences are SGDLS and YYNGEE. CDR3 region: CASSDASGRGYNEQFF. The CDR3 nucleotides are TGTGCCAGCAGCGACGCTAGCGGGAGGGGGTACAATGAGCAGTTCTTC.

The chain combines TRBV10-3 with TRBJ1-3; the D is unclear. The CDR3 is made up of 13 amino acids. Deletions cut 8 bases from V and 0 bases from J, with 8 bases between. Germline lookup yields CDR1 ENHRY and CDR2 SYGVKD. The CDR3 nucleotides are TGTGCCATCCATTCAGGCTCTGGAAACACCATATATTTT. Amino acid sequence: CAIHSGSGNTIYF.

V gene TRBV27 combines with J gene TRBJ2-7; TRBD2 matches at 7 bases. The CDR3 runs 12 residues. The germline V gene encodes CDR1 MNHEY and CDR2 SMNVEV (reference sequence). The V gene end was trimmed by 9 bases and the J gene end by 0 bases; junction bases not matched to a gene: 2. CDR3 bases: TGTGCCAGTTCTAGCGGCTCCTACGAGCAGTACTTC. The encoded protein is CASSSGSYEQYF.

The CDR3 DNA sequence: TGCGCCAGCAGCCAGAACAGGGGGGTTTATGGCTACACCTTC. It encodes CASSQNRGVYGYTF. The chain couples TRBV4-1 to TRBJ1-2; the match to TRBD1 covers 8 bases. There are 14 residues in the CDR3. The V and J ends lost 3 bases and 5 bases, in that order; junction bases with no gene match: 5. CDR1 and CDR2 (germline): MGHRA, YSYEKL.

This rearrangement joins TRBV2 to TRBJ1-1; D may be TRBD1 (5 bases). This CDR3 region has 14 residues. Germline V gives CDR1 SNHLY, CDR2 FYNNEI. With 6 bases removed from V and 11 bases from J, the gap between germline ends came to 22 bases. The CDR3: CASRIQRDLRKAFF. DNA of the CDR3: TGTGCCAGCAGGATTCAACGGGACCTGAGGAAGGCTTTCTTT.

This rearrangement joins TRBV7-2 to TRBJ2-7; a weak D match, TRBD2 (5 bases). The CDR3 length is 15 residues. Trimming pared 1 base from V and 3 bases from J, leaving 13 bases between. Germline V lookup: CDR1 SGHTA, CDR2 FQGNSA. CDR3 in DNA: TGTGCCAGCAGCTTAGAGGCCCTAGCCGACTACGAGCAGTACTTC. Its protein is CASSLEALADYEQYF.

The chain carries TRBV2 and TRBJ2-5, with 7 bases lining up with TRBD1. CDR1 is SNHLY and CDR2 is FYNNEI in the germline V gene. This CDR3 contains 15 residues. With 6 bases clipped from V and 4 bases from J, the junction kept 11 bases outside the gene matches. CDR3 amino acids: CASSADRAKGETQYF. The CDR3 region has the DNA TGTGCCAGCAGCGCCGACAGGGCCAAGGGAGAGACCCAGTACTTC.

This rearrangement joins TRBV6-1 to TRBJ2-3; D not resolved. V was clipped by 5 bases and J by 3 bases, with 9 bases between them. The CDR3 is 13 residues long. Germline V lookup: CDR1 MNHNS, CDR2 SASEGT. This CDR3 reads CASSRTGTDTQYF. DNA of the CDR3: TGTGCCAGCAGTCGTACGGGTACAGATACGCAGTATTTT.

Only a few counts were recorded for this clone. The chain uses TRBV7-2 and TRBJ2-3; 7 bases agree with TRBD1. Per the germline V gene, CDR1 is SGHTA and CDR2 is FQGNSA. The CDR3 extends over 15 amino acids. J was trimmed by 2 bases and V by 1 base; bases with no gene match: 3. The CDR3 DNA sequence: TGTGCCAGCAGCTTAGGAGGGGGCAACACAGATACGCAGTATTTT. Its protein product is CASSLGGGNTDTQYF.

This clone turned up a few times. This chain connects TRBV28 to TRBJ1-1; D not resolved. The CDR3 has 12 residues. The V end lost 9 bases, the J end lost 0 bases, and 8 bases lay between the germline ends. The germline gives CDR1 MDHEN, CDR2 SYDVKM. CDR3 protein: CASDSMNTEAFF. The CDR3 DNA is TGTGCCAGTGACTCCATGAACACTGAAGCTTTCTTT.

The J gene is TRBJ1-1, the V gene TRBV5-1, with D uncertain. V lost 0 bases to trimming and J lost 0 bases, with 12 bases between them. This CDR3 is 16 amino acids long. Germline CDR1 is SGHRS and CDR2 is YFSETQ. This chain's CDR3 is CASSLDTASMNTEAFF. The CDR3 DNA sequence: TGCGCCAGCAGCTTGGATACCGCGAGTATGAACACTGAAGCTTTCTTT.

This chain links TRBV29-1 with TRBJ2-3; 9 nucleotides align to TRBD2. J gave up 3 bases and V 2 bases, and 18 bases lay outside the gene matches. Germline CDR1 is SQVTM and CDR2 is ANQGSEA. CDR3 length: 19 residues. CDR3 coding DNA: TGCAGCGTTGAAAGGTTCGCGGTAGCGGGAGTCCCGGATACAGATACGCAGTATTTT. Translated: CSVERFAVAGVPDTDTQYF.